Each of the 3 T cell receptor beta chains below was sequenced from the same sample in a study of blood T cell repertoires in COVID-19. The repertoire was sequenced with immunoSEQ multiplex PCR; TCRdb's copy has only in-frame clones and lacks some. The profile shows fewer than 250,000 clones, roughly nine tenths of them singletons. The sequenced sample consisted of peripheral blood. These TCRs come from a man in his sixties or seventies with acute or convalescent COVID-19.

The chain uses TRBV29-1 and TRBJ1-2; TRBD1 matches at 12 bases. CDR3 size: 12 residues. V was clipped by 6 bases and J by 8 bases; unmatched bases: 4. Germline CDR1 reads SQVTM; CDR2 reads ANQGSEA. DNA for the CDR3: TGCAGCGTGGGACAGGGGGCGGAAGGCTACACCTTC. The encoded protein is CSVGQGAEGYTF.

This chain joins TRBV7-2 and TRBJ2-6; 13 nucleotides match TRBD2. The CDR3 extends over 18 amino acids. In germline, CDR1 is SGHTA, CDR2 FQGNSA. Trimming cost V 5 bases and J 2 bases; bases outside gene matches: 6. The CDR3 here is CASSHTGLAGAGANVLTF. CDR3 in DNA: TGTGCCAGCAGCCACACCGGACTAGCGGGAGCTGGGGCCAACGTCCTGACTTTC.

J is TRBJ1-1 and V is TRBV9, with D unresolved. The CDR3 contains 14 residues. The ends were cut back, 0 bases at V and 2 bases at J, with 8 bases in the middle. The germline CDR1 and CDR2 sequences are SGDLS and YYNGEE. In nucleotides, the CDR3 is TGTGCCAGCAGCGTAGATAGCGTAAACACTGAAGCTTTCTTT. Encoded protein: CASSVDSVNTEAFF.